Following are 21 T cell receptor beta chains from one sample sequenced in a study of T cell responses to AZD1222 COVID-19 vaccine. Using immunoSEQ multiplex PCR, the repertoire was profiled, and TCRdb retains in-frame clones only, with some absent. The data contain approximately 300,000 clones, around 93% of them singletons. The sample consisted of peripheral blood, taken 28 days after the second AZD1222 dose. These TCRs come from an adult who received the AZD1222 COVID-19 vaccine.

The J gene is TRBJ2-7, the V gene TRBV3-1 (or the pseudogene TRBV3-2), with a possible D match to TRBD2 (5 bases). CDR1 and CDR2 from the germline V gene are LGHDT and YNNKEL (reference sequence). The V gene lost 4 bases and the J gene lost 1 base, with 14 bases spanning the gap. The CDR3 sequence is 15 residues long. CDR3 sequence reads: CASSPLAADSYEQYF. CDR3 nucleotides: TGTGCCAGCAGCCCTCTAGCCGCCGATTCCTACGAGCAGTACTTC.

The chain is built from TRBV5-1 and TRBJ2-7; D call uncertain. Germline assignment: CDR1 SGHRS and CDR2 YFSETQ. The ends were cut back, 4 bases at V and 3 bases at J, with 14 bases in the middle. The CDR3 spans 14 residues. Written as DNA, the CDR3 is TGCGCCAGCAGCCAAACGGACGGTAGCTACGAGCAGTACTTC. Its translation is CASSQTDGSYEQYF. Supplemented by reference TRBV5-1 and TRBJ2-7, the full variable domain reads KAGVTQTPRYLIKTRGQQVTLSCSPISGHRSVSWYQQTPGQGLQFLFEYFSETQRNKGNFPGRFSGRQFSNSRSEMNVSTLELGDSALYLCASSQTDGSYEQYFGPGTRLTVT.

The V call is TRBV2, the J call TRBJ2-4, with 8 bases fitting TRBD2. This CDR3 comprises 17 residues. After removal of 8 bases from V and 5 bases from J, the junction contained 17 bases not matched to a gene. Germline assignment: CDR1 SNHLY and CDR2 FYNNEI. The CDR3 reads CASASRFGGDDENIQYF. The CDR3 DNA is TGTGCCAGCGCTTCACGCTTCGGGGGGGATGATGAAAACATTCAGTACTTC. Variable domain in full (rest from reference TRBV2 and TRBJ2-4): EPEVTQTPSHQVTQMGQEVILRCVPISNHLYFYWYRQILGQKVEFLVSFYNNEISEKSEIFDDQFSVERPDGSNFTLKIRSTKLEDSAMYFCASASRFGGDDENIQYFGAGTRLSVL.

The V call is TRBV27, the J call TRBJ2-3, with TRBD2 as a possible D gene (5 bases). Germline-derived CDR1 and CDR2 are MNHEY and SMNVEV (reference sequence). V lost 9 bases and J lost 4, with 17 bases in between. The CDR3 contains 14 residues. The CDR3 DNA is TGTGCCAGTCAAAGTACGGGGAAGCCAGATACGCAGTATTTT. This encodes CASQSTGKPDTQYF.

The CDR3 sequence: CASSARWGSVYGYTF. CDR3 nucleotides: TGTGCCAGCAGCGCTAGGTGGGGGTCAGTCTATGGCTACACCTTC. This chain joins TRBV7-2 and TRBJ1-2, with D possibly being TRBD1 (5 bases). V was cut by 5 bases and J by 4 bases, with 17 bases left in between. The CDR3 is 15 residues long. Looked up from germline, CDR1 is SGHTA and CDR2 is FQGNSA.

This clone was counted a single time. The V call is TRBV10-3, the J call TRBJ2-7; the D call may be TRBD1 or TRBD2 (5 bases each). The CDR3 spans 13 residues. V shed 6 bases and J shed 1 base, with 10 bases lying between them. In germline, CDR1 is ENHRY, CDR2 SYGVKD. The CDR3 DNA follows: TGTGCCATCAGGCGAGAGGGGTCCTACGAGCAGTACTTC. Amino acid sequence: CAIRREGSYEQYF.

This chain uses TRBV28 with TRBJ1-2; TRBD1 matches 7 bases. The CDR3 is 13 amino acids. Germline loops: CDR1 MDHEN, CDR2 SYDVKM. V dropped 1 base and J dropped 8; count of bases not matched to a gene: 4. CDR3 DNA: TGTGCCAGCAGTTTATTAGGGGGCAGAGGCTACACCTTC. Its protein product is CASSLLGGRGYTF.

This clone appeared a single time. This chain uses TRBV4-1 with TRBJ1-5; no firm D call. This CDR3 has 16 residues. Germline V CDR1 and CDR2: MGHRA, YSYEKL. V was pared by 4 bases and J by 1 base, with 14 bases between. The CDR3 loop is CASSPRVGRSNQPQHF. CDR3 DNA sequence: TGCGCCAGCAGCCCGCGGGTAGGGCGGAGCAATCAGCCCCAGCATTTT.

In DNA, the CDR3 is TGCGCCAGCAGCTTGGGGGGCAGTAGCAATCAGCCCCAGCATTTT. This codes for CASSLGGSSNQPQHF. V usage is TRBV5-1 and J usage is TRBJ1-5, with D possibly matching TRBD1 (5 bases). The CDR3 extends over 15 amino acids. Germline CDR1 SGHRS, CDR2 YFSETQ. V was shortened by 0 bases and J by 0 bases, with 7 bases between the two germline ends.

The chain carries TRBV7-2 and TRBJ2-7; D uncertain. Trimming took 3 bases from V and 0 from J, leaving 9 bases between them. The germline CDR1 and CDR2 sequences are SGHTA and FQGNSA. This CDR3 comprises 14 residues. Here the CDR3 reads CASSFGYSSYEQYF. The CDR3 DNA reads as TGTGCCAGCAGCTTCGGATACAGCTCCTACGAGCAGTACTTC.

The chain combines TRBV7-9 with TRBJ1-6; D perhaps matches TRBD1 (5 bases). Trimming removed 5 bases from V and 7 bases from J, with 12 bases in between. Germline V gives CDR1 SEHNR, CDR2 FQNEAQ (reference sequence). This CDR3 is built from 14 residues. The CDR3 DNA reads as TGTGCCAGCAGCGACCGGACATCCAATTCACCCCTCCACTTT. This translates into CASSDRTSNSPLHF.

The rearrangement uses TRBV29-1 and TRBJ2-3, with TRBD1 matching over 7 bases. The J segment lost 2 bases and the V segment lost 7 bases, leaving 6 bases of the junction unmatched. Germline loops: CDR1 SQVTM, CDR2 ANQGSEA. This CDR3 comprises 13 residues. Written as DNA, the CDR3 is TGCAGCGGGCACAGGGGCATCACAGATACGCAGTATTTT. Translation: CSGHRGITDTQYF.

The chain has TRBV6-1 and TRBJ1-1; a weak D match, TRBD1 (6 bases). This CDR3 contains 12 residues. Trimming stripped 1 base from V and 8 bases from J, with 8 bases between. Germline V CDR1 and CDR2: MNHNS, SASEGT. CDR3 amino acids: CASSEVGQEAFF. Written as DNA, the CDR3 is TGTGCCAGCAGTGAAGTCGGACAGGAAGCTTTCTTT.

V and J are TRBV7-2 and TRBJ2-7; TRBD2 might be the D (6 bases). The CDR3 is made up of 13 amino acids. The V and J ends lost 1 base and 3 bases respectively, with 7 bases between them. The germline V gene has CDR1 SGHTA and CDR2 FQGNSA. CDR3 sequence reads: CASSLGDFYEQYF. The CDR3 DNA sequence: TGTGCCAGCAGCTTAGGGGACTTCTACGAGCAGTACTTC.

DNA of the CDR3: TGCGCCAGCACATCGGAGAGGACTGAAGCTTTCTTT. Protein: CASTSERTEAFF. This chain links TRBV5-1 with TRBJ1-1; D uncertain. The CDR3 runs 12 residues. Trimming stripped 6 bases from V and 5 bases from J, with 11 bases between. The germline gives CDR1 SGHRS, CDR2 YFSETQ.

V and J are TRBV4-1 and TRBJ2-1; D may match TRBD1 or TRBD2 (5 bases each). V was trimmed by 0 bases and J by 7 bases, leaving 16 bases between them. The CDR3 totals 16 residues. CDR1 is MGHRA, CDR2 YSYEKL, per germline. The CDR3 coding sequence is TGCGCCAGCAGCCAAGATCGAGGGGACCCTATAAATGAGCAGTTCTTC. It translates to CASSQDRGDPINEQFF.

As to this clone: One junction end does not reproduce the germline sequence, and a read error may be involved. The CDR3, as DNA: TGTGCCAGCAGCCAAGGCCAGGGCCCCAGCATTCAGCCCCAGCATTTT. This gives the protein CASSQGQGPSIQPQHF. The chain is built from TRBV3-1 (or the pseudogene TRBV3-2) and TRBJ1-5; D perhaps matches TRBD1 (5 bases). CDR1 and CDR2 from the germline V gene are LGHDT and YNNKEL (reference sequence). The CDR3 totals 16 residues.

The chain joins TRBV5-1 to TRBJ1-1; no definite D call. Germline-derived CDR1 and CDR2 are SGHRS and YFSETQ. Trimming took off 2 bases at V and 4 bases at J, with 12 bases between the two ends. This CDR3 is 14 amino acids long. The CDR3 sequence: CASSLVREVTEAFF. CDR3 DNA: TGCGCCAGCAGCTTAGTAAGGGAGGTCACTGAAGCTTTCTTT.

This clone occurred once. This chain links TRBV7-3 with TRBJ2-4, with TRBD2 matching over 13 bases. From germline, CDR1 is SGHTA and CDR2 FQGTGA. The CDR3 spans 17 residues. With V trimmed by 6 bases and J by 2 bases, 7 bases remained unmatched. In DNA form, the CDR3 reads TGTGCCAGCAGTTGGACTAGCGGGAGTGGGACCAAAAACATTCAGTACTTC. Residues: CASSWTSGSGTKNIQYF.

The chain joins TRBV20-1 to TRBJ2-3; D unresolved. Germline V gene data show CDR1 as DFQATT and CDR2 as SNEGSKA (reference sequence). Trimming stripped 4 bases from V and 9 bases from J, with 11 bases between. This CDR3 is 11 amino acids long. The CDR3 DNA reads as TGCAGTGCTACACCACCGAGCACGCAGTATTTT. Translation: CSATPPSTQYF.

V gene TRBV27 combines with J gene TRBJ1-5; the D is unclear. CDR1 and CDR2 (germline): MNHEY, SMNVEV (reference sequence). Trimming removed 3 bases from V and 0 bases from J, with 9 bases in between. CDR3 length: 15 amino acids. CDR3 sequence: CASSFGRTSNQPQHF. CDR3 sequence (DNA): TGTGCCAGCAGTTTCGGGAGAACTAGCAATCAGCCCCAGCATTTT.